This TCR beta chain was sequenced for a study of T cells in localized non-small cell lung cancer. Overall study results and limits: Uninvolved adjacent lung had more T cell clonality than any other tissue, topping tumor.

V was shortened by 0 bases and J by 0 bases, with 5 bases between the two germline ends. CDR3 size: 15 residues. The germline V gene has CDR1 MGHRA and CDR2 YSYEKL. Data came from immunoSEQ multiplex PCR; TCRdb stores just in-frame clones and leaves some out. The data contain 40,000 to 50,000 clones, about 88% of them seen just once; the ten biggest clones take up roughly 7.7%. This clone came up a few times. As yet, its antigen is unknown. Other nucleotide sequences in the sample specify the same CDR3. The source was peripheral blood, collected before any cancer treatment. The receptor comes from a woman between 18 and 50 years old with stage III lung adenocarcinoma. This rearrangement joins TRBV4-1 to TRBJ1-4; D unclear. CDR3 DNA: TGCGCCAGCAGCCAAGAGGGCGCAACTAATGAAAAACTGTTTTTT. Residues: CASSQEGATNEKLFF.